Listed below are T cell receptor beta chains from one sample, sequenced in a study of long-term antiretroviral therapy in people with HIV. Sequencing used immunoSEQ multiplex PCR; TCRdb keeps in-frame clones, though not all of them. The repertoire holds some 27,000 clones, with 93% as singletons. The specimen comprised unsorted PBMCs, sampled almost 6.6 years after starting antiretroviral therapy. The receptor set was obtained from a woman aged 40 to 50 with HIV. The CDR3 runs from the conserved cysteine through the conserved F or W. The order of the fields is clone size, D gene, V gene, J gene, CDR3 DNA, CDR3 protein. The D gene is left open where the match is weak. Clone size appears in some rows only: once, few, many, or a class for an expanded clone.

size: .
D: TRBD1
V: TRBV2
J: TRBJ1-3
DNA: TGTGCCAGCAGCGGTGACAGGGCAGCTGGAAACACCATATATTTT
CDR3: CASSGDRAAGNTIYF

size: .
D: .
V: TRBV27
J: TRBJ1-5
DNA: TGTGCCAGCAGTTTTTCTCAGTTTCAGCCCCAGCATTTT
CDR3: CASSFSQFQPQHF

size: .
D: .
V: TRBV2
J: TRBJ1-4
DNA: TGTGCCAGCAAGCGCGACAAGGGTGAAAAACTGTTTTTT
CDR3: CASKRDKGEKLFF

size: .
D: .
V: TRBV6-6
J: TRBJ1-1
DNA: TGTGCCAGCAGTTACAAAGTGTTGAGCACTGAAGCTTTCTTT
CDR3: CASSYKVLSTEAFF

size: .
D: TRBD1
V: TRBV29-1
J: TRBJ2-7
DNA: TGCAGCGTGACAGGGTCCGCCTACGAGCAGTACTTC
CDR3: CSVTGSAYEQYF

size: .
D: TRBD2
V: TRBV19
J: TRBJ2-7
DNA: TGTGCCAGTGGGAATGGGGGGGTGTACGAGCAGTACTTC
CDR3: CASGNGGVYEQYF

size: .
D: .
V: TRBV5-5
J: TRBJ1-5
DNA: TGTGCCAGCAGCTTGAACGTCGGGGTTAGCAATCAGCCCCAGCATTTT
CDR3: CASSLNVGVSNQPQHF

size: .
D: .
V: TRBV15
J: TRBJ2-7
DNA: TGTGCCACCAGCAGAGGGGGTACCTACGAGCAGTACTTC
CDR3: CATSRGGTYEQYF

size: once
D: .
V: TRBV5-1
J: TRBJ2-6
DNA: TGCGCCAGCAGCTTCAGCTCTGGGGCCAACGTCCTGACTTTC
CDR3: CASSFSSGANVLTF

size: once
D: .
V: TRBV19
J: TRBJ1-2
DNA: TGTGCCAGTAGTGTTCGGCAGCCTTTTGGAGGCTACACCTTC
CDR3: CASSVRQPFGGYTF

size: .
D: .
V: TRBV7-2
J: TRBJ1-5
DNA: TGTGCCAGCAGCTTATATAGCGATCAGCCCCAGCATTTT
CDR3: CASSLYSDQPQHF

size: .
D: .
V: TRBV5-5
J: TRBJ2-7
DNA: TGTGCCAGCAGCTTTGGGGAATTAAGCTCCTACGAGCAGTACTTC
CDR3: CASSFGELSSYEQYF